The 18 T cell receptor beta chains in this list originate from one sample, sequenced in a study of vaccination effects on CD4 cells after COVID-19. No antigens are known for them. Profiling relied on immunoSEQ multiplex PCR, and the TCRdb table lists in-frame clones only, not all of them. In the table there are about 59,000 clones, around 82% of which are singletons. Peptide-pool stimulation followed by sequencing identified expanded antigen-specific CD4+ clonotypes in the ViraFEST assay. Subsequent to 10 days of culture, CD4+ T cells were isolated. Participants received two doses of either the BNT162b2 or mRNA-1273 vaccine. Source: CD4+ T cells from PBMCs cultured with HCoV-OC43 spike peptides, taken after COVID-19 vaccination. Subset reported: HCoV-OC43 spike overlapping peptide pool stimulation. The receptors were gathered from a human donor who received a COVID-19 vaccine.

The chain links TRBV11-3 to TRBJ1-5; 8 nucleotides align to TRBD1. V gave up 0 bases and J gave up 4 bases; unmatched junction bases: 5. Germline CDR1 is SGHNT and CDR2 is YENEEA. The CDR3 runs to 16 residues. The CDR3 sequence: CASSLDRQGPNQPQHF. For the CDR3, the DNA is TGTGCCAGCAGCTTAGATCGACAGGGGCCAAATCAGCCCCAGCATTTT.

There are a few counts of this clone. The chain joins TRBV18 to TRBJ2-1; D gene uncertain. The CDR3 runs 15 residues. The germline V gene has CDR1 KGHSH and CDR2 LQKENI. V was trimmed by 1 base and J by 0 bases, leaving 7 bases between them. The CDR3: CASSPLTSSYNEQFF. The CDR3 DNA is TGTGCCAGCTCACCACTAACAAGCTCCTACAATGAGCAGTTCTTC.

The gene calls are TRBV24-1 and TRBJ2-2, with 8 bases fitting TRBD1. Per germline, CDR1 KGHDR and CDR2 SFDVKD. The CDR3 extends over 14 amino acids. Losses at the gene ends were 9 bases for V and 5 bases for J; bases not matched to a gene: 7. The CDR3 loop is CATSGQGRTGELFF. CDR3 DNA sequence: TGTGCCACCTCCGGACAGGGACGAACCGGGGAGCTGTTTTTT.

The chain uses TRBV6-2 or TRBV6-3 and TRBJ1-5; D unresolved. The V end lost 2 bases, the J end lost 4 bases, and 9 bases lay between the germline ends. CDR3 size: 14 residues. CDR1 is MNHEY and CDR2 is SVGEGT in the germline V gene. The CDR3 coding sequence is TGTGCCAGCAGTTACGGACGAGGAAATCAGCCCCAGCATTTT. Encoded protein: CASSYGRGNQPQHF.

This chain joins TRBV28 and TRBJ2-5; D remains unclear. There are 15 residues in the CDR3. V was cut by 2 bases and J by 4 bases, with 14 bases left in between. Germline V gene data show CDR1 as MDHEN and CDR2 as SYDVKM. The CDR3 protein is CASSLETATGETQYF. CDR3 DNA sequence: TGTGCCAGCAGTTTAGAGACGGCCACGGGAGAGACCCAGTACTTC.

The J gene is TRBJ1-1, the V gene TRBV7-6, with 8 bases lining up with TRBD1. Germline assignment: CDR1 SGHVS and CDR2 FNYEAQ. CDR3 length: 17 amino acids. With 5 bases clipped from V and 4 bases from J, the junction kept 15 bases outside the gene matches. CDR3 protein: CASSPGLARGRSTEAFF. As DNA, the CDR3 is TGTGCCAGCAGCCCCGGGTTGGCCAGGGGGCGAAGCACTGAAGCTTTCTTT.

The chain combines TRBV9 with TRBJ2-3, with TRBD2 identical over 8 bases. The CDR3 extends over 16 amino acids. V trimming: 2 bases; J trimming: 4 bases; junction bases outside the gene matches: 9. Per the germline V gene, CDR1 is SGDLS and CDR2 is YYNGEE. DNA for the CDR3: TGTGCCAGCAGCGTCGGGAGGGGCCGCGTGCCAGATACGCAGTATTTT. Amino acid sequence: CASSVGRGRVPDTQYF.

J is TRBJ2-5 and V is TRBV28; TRBD1 might be the D (5 bases). The germline V gene encodes CDR1 MDHEN and CDR2 SYDVKM. The CDR3 sequence is 13 residues long. V was cut by 4 bases and J by 4 bases, with 10 bases left in between. The CDR3: CASSYRNPETQYF. CDR3 coding DNA: TGTGCCAGCAGTTACAGGAACCCAGAGACCCAGTACTTC. The full variable domain, completed using reference TRBV28 and TRBJ2-5, is DVKVTQSSRYLVKRTGEKVFLECVQDMDHENMFWYRQDPGLGLRLIYFSYDVKMKEKGDIPEGYSVSREKKERFSLILESASTNQTSMYLCASSYRNPETQYFGPGTRLLVL.

The chain links TRBV3-1 (or the pseudogene TRBV3-2) to TRBJ1-3; the match to TRBD1 covers 7 bases. Germline values: CDR1 LGHDT, CDR2 YNNKEL (reference sequence). With V trimmed by 1 base and J by 0 bases, 12 bases remained unmatched. The CDR3 has 19 residues. The chain's CDR3 is CASSQVFVPGGSSGNTIYF. Here the CDR3 DNA reads TGTGCCAGCAGCCAAGTCTTCGTCCCAGGGGGTTCCTCTGGAAACACCATATATTTT.

The chain joins TRBV19 to TRBJ2-5; 9 nucleotides agree with TRBD2. Unmatched junction bases numbered 11, after V lost 5 bases and J lost 1 base. Germline CDR1 LNHDA, CDR2 SQIVND (reference sequence). This CDR3 is 17 amino acids long. The CDR3 DNA reads as TGTGCCAGTAGTCCCCGACGCAGCGGGGGGTCCCAAGAGACCCAGTACTTC. This gives the protein CASSPRRSGGSQETQYF.

The chain couples TRBV2 to TRBJ2-2, with 13 bases aligning to TRBD2. CDR1 is SNHLY and CDR2 is FYNNEI in the germline V gene. The CDR3 loop spans 17 amino acids. V lost 7 bases and J lost 8; bases outside the gene matches: 13. CDR3 in DNA: TGTGCCAGCAAGAGGACTAGCGGGGGCCCCGGGGGAGGGGAGCTGTTTTTT. It yields the protein CASKRTSGGPGGGELFF.

This clone came up once. The genes are TRBV28 and TRBJ1-3; weak D call: TRBD1 (6 bases). Trimming removed 8 bases at V and 4 bases at J, with 12 bases between. CDR1 is MDHEN, CDR2 SYDVKM, per germline. The CDR3 length is 13 residues. CDR3 region: CASGGGAGNTIYF. The DNA of the CDR3 is TGTGCCAGCGGTGGGGGCGCGGGAAACACCATATATTTT.

V usage is TRBV4-3 and J usage is TRBJ2-3; D is perhaps TRBD1 (5 bases). Germline V gene lookup returns CDR1 LGHNA and CDR2 YSLEER. The V end lost 5 bases, the J end lost 3 bases, and 15 bases lay between the germline ends. CDR3 length: 15 residues. The CDR3 protein is CASSKQGRETDTQYF. As DNA, the CDR3 is TGCGCCAGCAGCAAACAAGGCAGGGAAACAGATACGCAGTATTTT.

The gene calls are TRBV24-1 and TRBJ1-2; D might be TRBD1 (6 bases). Germline values: CDR1 KGHDR, CDR2 SFDVKD. V shed 3 bases and J shed 0 bases, with 10 bases lying between them. The CDR3 runs to 15 residues. CDR3 amino acids: CATSDPGQPNYGYTF. CDR3 DNA: TGTGCCACCAGTGATCCGGGACAACCTAACTATGGCTACACCTTC.

V usage is TRBV5-4 and J usage is TRBJ2-5; D is unclear. CDR3 length: 13 amino acids. Germline CDR1 SGHNT, CDR2 YYREEE (reference sequence). Trimming cost V 1 base and J 5 bases, with 9 bases left between them. The CDR3 DNA follows: TGTGCCAGCAGCTTGTGGGTACAGGAGACCCAGTACTTC. Amino acids: CASSLWVQETQYF.

The genes are TRBV5-8 and TRBJ2-7, with a possible D match to TRBD2 (6 bases). Germline CDR1 reads SGHTS; CDR2 reads YDEGEE. The CDR3 consists of 14 residues. V shed 2 bases and J shed 3 bases, with 12 bases lying between them. The CDR3 sequence is CASSFYRGSYEQYV. As DNA, the CDR3 is TGTGCCAGCAGCTTTTATCGGGGGAGCTACGAGCAGTACGTC.

The rearrangement uses TRBV5-4 and TRBJ2-5, with 15 nucleotides matching TRBD2. V lost 4 bases and J lost 7; bases outside the gene matches: 20. The CDR3 is 20 residues long. The V gene's germline CDR1 is SGHNT and CDR2 YYREEE (reference sequence). CDR3 nucleotides: TGTGCCAGCAGCCGCGGAGGGACTAGCGGGGGGCACGGATTTATTGGGACCCAGTACTTC. Translated: CASSRGGTSGGHGFIGTQYF.

This clone was seen a single time. J is TRBJ1-2 and V is TRBV5-1; no clear D gene. CDR1 is SGHRS, CDR2 YFSETQ, per germline. The CDR3 length is 13 residues. With 3 bases removed from V and 4 bases from J, the gap between germline ends came to 10 bases. The DNA for the CDR3 is TGCGCCAGCAGCTATTCGGAACCCTATGGCTACACCTTC. The encoded protein is CASSYSEPYGYTF.